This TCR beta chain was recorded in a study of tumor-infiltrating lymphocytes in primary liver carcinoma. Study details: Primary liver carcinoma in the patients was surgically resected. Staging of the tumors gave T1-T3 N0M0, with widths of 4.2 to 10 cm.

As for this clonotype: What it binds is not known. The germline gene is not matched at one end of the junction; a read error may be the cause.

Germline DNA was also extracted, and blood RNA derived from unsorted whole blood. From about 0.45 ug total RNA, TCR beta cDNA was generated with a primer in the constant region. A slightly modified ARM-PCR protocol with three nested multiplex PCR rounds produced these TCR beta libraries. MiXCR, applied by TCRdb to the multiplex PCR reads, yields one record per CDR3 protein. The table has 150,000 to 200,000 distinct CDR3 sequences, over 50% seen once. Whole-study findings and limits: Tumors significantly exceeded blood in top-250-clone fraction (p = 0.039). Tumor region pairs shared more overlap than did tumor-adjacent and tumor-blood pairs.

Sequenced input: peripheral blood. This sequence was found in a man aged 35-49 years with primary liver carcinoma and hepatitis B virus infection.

The CDR3 DNA reads TGTGCCAGCAGCTCTCACTCGCAAGAGACCCAATACTTC. Its protein product is CASSSHSQETQYF. The rearrangement links TRBV11-2 to TRBJ2-5; D is unresolved. CDR1 and CDR2 from the germline V gene are SGHAT and FQNNGV. CDR3 length equals 13 residues.